These 9 T cell receptor beta chains were sequenced from one sample in a study of cytomegalovirus exposure and HLA in healthy donors (dated by TCRdb to 2015 to 2018). The library was produced with the immunoSEQ multiplex PCR assay. For the multiplex PCR, a mixture combining 60 forward primers for TCR Vbeta segments and 13 reverse primers for TCR Jbeta segments was used. TCRdb obtained this table from immuneACCESS and retained in-frame rearrangements with V and J assigned. These tables miss some clones; where compared with another copy, unresolved V genes account for less than half of the shortfall, and the remainder is unexplained. This sample gives roughly 100,000 clones in total; around 79% of them show up just once. The ten biggest clones cover 3.6% of the sample. Sequencing was done on a sample of PBMCs. The receptors derive from a man in his 60s in good health and CMV-seronegative.

J is TRBJ2-2 and V is TRBV6-1; D may be TRBD2 (5 bases). V lost 2 bases to trimming and J lost 2 bases, with 9 bases between them. CDR3 size: 15 residues. Germline CDR1 MNHNS, CDR2 SASEGT. The CDR3 DNA reads TGTGCCAGCAGTGAAAACCCGGGAAACACCGGGGAGCTGTTTTTT. It translates to CASSENPGNTGELFF.

This clone was seen just once. The rearrangement joins TRBV2 to TRBJ2-7, with 16 nucleotides matching TRBD2. The germline gives CDR1 SNHLY, CDR2 FYNNEI. V lost 7 bases and J lost 3; bases outside the gene matches: 9. CDR3 length equals 17 residues. CDR3 sequence: CASKGLAGGQFFYEQYF. In nucleotides, the CDR3 is TGTGCCAGCAAGGGACTAGCGGGGGGGCAGTTCTTCTACGAGCAGTACTTC.

J is TRBJ2-3 and V is TRBV19; 7 nucleotides agree with TRBD2. Trimming at V came to 7 bases and at J to 1 base, leaving 8 bases not matched to a gene. The V gene's germline CDR1 is LNHDA and CDR2 SQIVND (reference sequence). This CDR3 is 15 amino acids long. This chain's CDR3 is CASTLGLAGTDTQYF. In DNA, the CDR3 is TGTGCCAGTACCCTCGGGCTAGCGGGCACAGATACGCAGTATTTT.

This chain joins TRBV30 and TRBJ2-5; TRBD1 might be the D (6 bases). Germline-derived CDR1 and CDR2 are GTSNPN and SVGIG (reference sequence). The V gene lost 5 bases and the J gene lost 5 bases, with 15 bases spanning the gap. This CDR3 has 13 amino acids. DNA for the CDR3: TGTGCCTGGCTCCGGGCCGACAGGGAGACCCAGTACTTC. Its translation: CAWLRADRETQYF.

This rearrangement joins TRBV2 to TRBJ1-3; D not resolved. The CDR3 covers 16 residues. Trimming cost V 0 bases and J 3 bases, with 12 bases left between them. Germline V gene lookup returns CDR1 SNHLY and CDR2 FYNNEI. Here the CDR3 reads CASSEAPPRIGNTIYF. The CDR3 DNA reads as TGTGCCAGCAGTGAAGCGCCCCCCAGGATTGGAAACACCATATATTTT.

The chain employs TRBV9 and TRBJ2-3; 7 positions match TRBD2. The V gene end was trimmed by 4 bases and the J gene end by 4 bases; junction bases not matched to a gene: 6. Per the germline V gene, CDR1 is SGDLS and CDR2 is YYNGEE. This CDR3 is built from 14 residues. The CDR3, as DNA: TGTGCCAGCAGCCGGACTACTAGCGCAGATACGCAGTATTTT. This gives the protein CASSRTTSADTQYF.

This rearrangement joins TRBV5-1 to TRBJ2-3; TRBD2 aligns across 7 bases. Trimming at V came to 4 bases and at J to 1 base, leaving 15 bases not matched to a gene. This CDR3 is 18 amino acids long. CDR1 and CDR2 (germline): SGHRS, YFSETQ. For the CDR3, the DNA is TGCGCCAGCAGCCCCCCCCGGGGGGTGGGGGGGGGCACAGATACGCAGTATTTT. Its protein product is CASSPPRGVGGGTDTQYF.

V is TRBV7-2 and J is TRBJ2-5; 7 nucleotides line up with TRBD1. The CDR3 sequence is 18 residues long. Looked up from germline, CDR1 is SGHTA and CDR2 is FQGNSA. Germline trimming cut 5 bases from V and 5 bases from J; bases unmatched to any gene: 20. The CDR3 region is CASSEHTGANSVMETQYF. The CDR3, as DNA: TGTGCCAGCAGCGAGCACACAGGGGCCAACTCGGTTATGGAGACCCAGTACTTC.

This chain joins TRBV5-1 and TRBJ2-5; TRBD2 matches at 7 bases. CDR3 length: 15 amino acids. The germline gives CDR1 SGHRS, CDR2 YFSETQ. V lost 3 bases to trimming and J lost 5 bases; unmatched junction nucleotides: 10. CDR3 residues: CASSSLGRGGETQYF. CDR3 in DNA: TGCGCCAGCAGCTCCCTAGGGAGGGGTGGTGAGACCCAGTACTTC.